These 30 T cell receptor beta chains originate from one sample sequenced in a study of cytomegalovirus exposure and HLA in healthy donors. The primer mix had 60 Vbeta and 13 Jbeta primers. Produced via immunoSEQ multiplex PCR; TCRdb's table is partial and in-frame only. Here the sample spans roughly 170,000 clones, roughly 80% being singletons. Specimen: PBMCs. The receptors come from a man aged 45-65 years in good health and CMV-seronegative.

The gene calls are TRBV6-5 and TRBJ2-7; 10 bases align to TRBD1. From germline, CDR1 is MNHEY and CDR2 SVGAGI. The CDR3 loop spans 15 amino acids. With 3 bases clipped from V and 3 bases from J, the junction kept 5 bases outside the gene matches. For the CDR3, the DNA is TGTGCCAGCAGTTATACCGGGACAGGGGTCTACGAGCAGTACTTC. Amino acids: CASSYTGTGVYEQYF.

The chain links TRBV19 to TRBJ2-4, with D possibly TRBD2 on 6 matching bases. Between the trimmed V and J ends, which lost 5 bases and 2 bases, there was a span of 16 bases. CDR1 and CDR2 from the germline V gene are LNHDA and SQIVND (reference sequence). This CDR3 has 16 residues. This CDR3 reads CASSPTAAGSKNIQYF. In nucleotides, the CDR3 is TGTGCCAGTAGTCCCACCGCGGCGGGGTCCAAAAACATTCAGTACTTC.

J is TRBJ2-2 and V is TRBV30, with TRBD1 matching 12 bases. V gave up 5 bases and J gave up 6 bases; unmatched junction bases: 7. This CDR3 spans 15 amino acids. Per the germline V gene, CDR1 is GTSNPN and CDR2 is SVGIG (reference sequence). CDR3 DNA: TGTGCCTGGTGGGGGGGGACAGGGGGCTCCGGGGAGCTGTTTTTT. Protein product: CAWWGGTGGSGELFF. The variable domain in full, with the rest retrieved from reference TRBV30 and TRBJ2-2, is SQTIHQWPATLVQPVGSPLSLECTVEGTSNPNLYWYRQAAGRGLQLLFYSVGIGQISSEVPQNLSASRPQDRQFILSSKKLLLSDSGFYLCAWWGGTGGSGELFFGEGSRLTVL.

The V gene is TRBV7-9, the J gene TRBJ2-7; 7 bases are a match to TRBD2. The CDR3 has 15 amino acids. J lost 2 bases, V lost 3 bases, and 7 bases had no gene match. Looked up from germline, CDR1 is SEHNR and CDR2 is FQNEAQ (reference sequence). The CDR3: CASSFGLAAAYEQYF. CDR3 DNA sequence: TGTGCCAGCAGCTTTGGTCTAGCGGCCGCCTACGAGCAGTACTTC. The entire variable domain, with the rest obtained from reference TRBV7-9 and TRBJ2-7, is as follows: DTGVSQNPRHKITKRGQNVTFRCDPISEHNRLYWYRQTLGQGPEFLTYFQNEAQLEKSRLLSDRFSAERPKGSFSTLEIQRTEQGDSAMYLCASSFGLAAAYEQYFGPGTRLTVT.

CDR3 amino acids: CASSVRGLESNEQFF. As DNA, the CDR3 is TGTGCCAGCAGTGTGCGCGGACTAGAGTCCAATGAGCAGTTCTTC. The V and J genes are TRBV6-5 and TRBJ2-1; 7 nucleotides align to TRBD2. The J segment lost 6 bases and the V segment lost 5 bases, leaving 10 bases of the junction unmatched. Germline V gene sequence: CDR1 MNHEY, CDR2 SVGAGI. The CDR3 runs 15 residues.

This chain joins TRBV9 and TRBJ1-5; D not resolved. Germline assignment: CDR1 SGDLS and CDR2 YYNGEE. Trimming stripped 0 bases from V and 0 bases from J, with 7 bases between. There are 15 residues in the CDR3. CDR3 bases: TGTGCCAGCAGCGTAGACATATTTAGCAATCAGCCCCAGCATTTT. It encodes CASSVDIFSNQPQHF.

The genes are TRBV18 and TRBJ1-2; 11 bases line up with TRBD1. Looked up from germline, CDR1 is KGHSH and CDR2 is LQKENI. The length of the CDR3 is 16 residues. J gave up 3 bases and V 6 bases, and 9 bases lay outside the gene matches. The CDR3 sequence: CASSRDQGQGDYGYTF. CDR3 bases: TGTGCCAGCTCGCGCGACCAGGGACAGGGGGACTATGGCTACACCTTC.

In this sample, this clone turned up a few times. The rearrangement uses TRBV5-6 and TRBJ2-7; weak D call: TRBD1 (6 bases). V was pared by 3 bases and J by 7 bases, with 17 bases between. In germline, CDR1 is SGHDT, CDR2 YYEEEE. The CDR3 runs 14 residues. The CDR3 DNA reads TGTGCCAGCAGCTCGACAGGTCTGGTGATTGAGCAGTACTTC. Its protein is CASSSTGLVIEQYF. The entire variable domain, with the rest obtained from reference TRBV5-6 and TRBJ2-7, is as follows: DAGVTQSPTHLIKTRGQQVTLRCSPKSGHDTVSWYQQALGQGPQFIFQYYEEEERQRGNFPDRFSGHQFPNYSSELNVNALLLGDSALYLCASSSTGLVIEQYFGPGTRLTVT.

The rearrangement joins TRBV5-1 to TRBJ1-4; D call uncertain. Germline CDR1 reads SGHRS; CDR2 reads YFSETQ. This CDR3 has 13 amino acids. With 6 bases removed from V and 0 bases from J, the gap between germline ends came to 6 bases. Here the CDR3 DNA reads TGCGCCAGCAAGACATCAACTAATGAAAAACTGTTTTTT. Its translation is CASKTSTNEKLFF.

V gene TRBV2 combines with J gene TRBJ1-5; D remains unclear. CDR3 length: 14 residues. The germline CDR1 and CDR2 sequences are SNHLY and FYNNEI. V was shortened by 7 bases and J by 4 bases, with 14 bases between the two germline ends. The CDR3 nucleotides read TGTGCCAGCAATCTAAGGTTGACTAATCAGCCCCAGCATTTT. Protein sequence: CASNLRLTNQPQHF.

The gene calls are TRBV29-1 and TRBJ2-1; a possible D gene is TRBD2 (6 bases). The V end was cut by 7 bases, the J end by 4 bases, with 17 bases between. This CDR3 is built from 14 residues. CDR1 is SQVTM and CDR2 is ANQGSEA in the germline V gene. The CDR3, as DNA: TGCAGCGCCACCGGAACTAGCCTTTACAATGAGCAGTTCTTC. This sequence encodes CSATGTSLYNEQFF.

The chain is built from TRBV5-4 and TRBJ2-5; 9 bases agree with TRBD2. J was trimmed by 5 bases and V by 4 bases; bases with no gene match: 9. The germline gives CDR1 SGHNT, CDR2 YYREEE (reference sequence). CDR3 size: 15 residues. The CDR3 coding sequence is TGTGCCAGCAGCCTCGAGCGGGGGGCTCTGGAGACCCAGTACTTC. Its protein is CASSLERGALETQYF.

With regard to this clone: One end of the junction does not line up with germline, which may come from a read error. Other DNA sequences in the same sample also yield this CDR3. CDR3 in amino acids: CASSPPGTWAAKEAFF. CDR3 in DNA: TGCGCCAGCTCACCACCGGGGACATGGGCAGCCAAGGAAGCTTTCTTT. The V and J genes are TRBV18 and TRBJ1-1, with D maybe TRBD1 (6 bases). The CDR3 is made up of 16 amino acids. Germline V gives CDR1 KGHSH, CDR2 LQKENI.

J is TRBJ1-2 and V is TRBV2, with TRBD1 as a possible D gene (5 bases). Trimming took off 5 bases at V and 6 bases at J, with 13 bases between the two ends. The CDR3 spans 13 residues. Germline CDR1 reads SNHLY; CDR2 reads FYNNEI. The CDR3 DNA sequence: TGTGCCAGCAGTATGGCAGGGCCCGATGGCTACACCTTC. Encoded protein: CASSMAGPDGYTF.

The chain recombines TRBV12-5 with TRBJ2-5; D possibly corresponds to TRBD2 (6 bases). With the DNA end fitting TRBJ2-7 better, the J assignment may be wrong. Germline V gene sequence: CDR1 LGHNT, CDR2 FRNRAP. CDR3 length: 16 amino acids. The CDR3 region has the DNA TGTGCTAGTACCTCCGGGAGCAGGCCACCCCTAGACGAGCAGTACTTC. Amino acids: CASTSGSRPPLDEQYF.

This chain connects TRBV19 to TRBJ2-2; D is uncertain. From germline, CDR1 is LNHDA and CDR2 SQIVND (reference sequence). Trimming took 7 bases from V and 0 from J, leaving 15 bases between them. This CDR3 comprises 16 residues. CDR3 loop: CASTTAVRSNTGELFF. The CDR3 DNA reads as TGTGCCAGTACAACGGCGGTTAGGTCGAACACCGGGGAGCTGTTTTTT.

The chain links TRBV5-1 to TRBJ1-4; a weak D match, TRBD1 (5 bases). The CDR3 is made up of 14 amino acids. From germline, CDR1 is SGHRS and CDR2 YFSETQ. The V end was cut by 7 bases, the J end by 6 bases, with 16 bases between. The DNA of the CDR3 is TGCGCCAGCCGTCGGGGAGGAGGGGATGAAAAACTGTTTTTT. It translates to CASRRGGGDEKLFF.

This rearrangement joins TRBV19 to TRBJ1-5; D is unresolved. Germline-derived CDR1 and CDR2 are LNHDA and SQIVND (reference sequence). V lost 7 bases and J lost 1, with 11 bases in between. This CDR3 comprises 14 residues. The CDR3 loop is CASNPHGSNQPQHF. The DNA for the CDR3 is TGTGCCAGTAACCCTCACGGGAGCAATCAGCCCCAGCATTTT.

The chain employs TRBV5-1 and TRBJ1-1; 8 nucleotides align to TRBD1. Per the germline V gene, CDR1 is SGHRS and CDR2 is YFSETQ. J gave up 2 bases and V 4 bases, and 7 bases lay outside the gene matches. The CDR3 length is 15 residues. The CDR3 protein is CASSGGTGSNTEAFF. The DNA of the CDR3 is TGCGCCAGCAGCGGGGGGACAGGCTCAAACACTGAAGCTTTCTTT.

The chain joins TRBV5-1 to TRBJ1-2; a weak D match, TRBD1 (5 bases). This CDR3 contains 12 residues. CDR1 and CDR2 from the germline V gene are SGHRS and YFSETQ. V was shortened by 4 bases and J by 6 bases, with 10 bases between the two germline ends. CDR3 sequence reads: CASSKPGNGYTF. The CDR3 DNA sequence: TGCGCCAGCAGCAAGCCAGGGAATGGCTACACCTTC. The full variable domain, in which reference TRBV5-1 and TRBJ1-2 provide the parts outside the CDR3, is KAGVTQTPRYLIKTRGQQVTLSCSPISGHRSVSWYQQTPGQGLQFLFEYFSETQRNKGNFPGRFSGRQFSNSRSEMNVSTLELGDSALYLCASSKPGNGYTFGSGTRLTVV.

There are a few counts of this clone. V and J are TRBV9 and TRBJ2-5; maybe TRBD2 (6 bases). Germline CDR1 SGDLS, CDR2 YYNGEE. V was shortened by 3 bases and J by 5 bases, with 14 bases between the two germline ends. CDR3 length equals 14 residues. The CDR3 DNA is TGTGCCAGCAGCGGGACTACCGGGTCCGAGACCCAGTACTTC. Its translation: CASSGTTGSETQYF.

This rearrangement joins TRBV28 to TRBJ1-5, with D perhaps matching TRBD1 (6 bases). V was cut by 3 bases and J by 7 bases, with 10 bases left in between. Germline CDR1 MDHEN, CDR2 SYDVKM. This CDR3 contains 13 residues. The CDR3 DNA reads TGTGCCAGCAGTTTGGCGCAGGGGCAGCCCCAGCATTTT. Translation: CASSLAQGQPQHF.

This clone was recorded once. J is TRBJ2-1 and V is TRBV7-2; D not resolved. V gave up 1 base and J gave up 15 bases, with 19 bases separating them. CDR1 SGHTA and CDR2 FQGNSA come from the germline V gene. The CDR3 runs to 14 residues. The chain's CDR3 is CASSLGFKGDSPFF. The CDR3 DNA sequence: TGTGCCAGCAGCTTAGGTTTTAAAGGAGACTCTCCGTTCTTC.

This CDR3 is CASSANRVGVAGNTIYF. DNA for the CDR3: TGTGCCAGCAGCGCGAACAGGGTAGGGGTGGCTGGAAACACCATATATTTT. V gene TRBV5-6 combines with J gene TRBJ1-3; tentative D call: TRBD1 (6 bases). V was trimmed by 4 bases and J by 2 bases, leaving 19 bases between them. The germline V gene has CDR1 SGHDT and CDR2 YYEEEE. This CDR3 comprises 17 residues.

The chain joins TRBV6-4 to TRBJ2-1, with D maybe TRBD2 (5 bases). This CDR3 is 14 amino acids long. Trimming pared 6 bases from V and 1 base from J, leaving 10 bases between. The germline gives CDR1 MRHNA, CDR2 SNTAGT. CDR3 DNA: TGTGCCAGCAGCCGAAGCGGTTCCTACAATGAGCAGTTCTTC. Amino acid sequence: CASSRSGSYNEQFF.

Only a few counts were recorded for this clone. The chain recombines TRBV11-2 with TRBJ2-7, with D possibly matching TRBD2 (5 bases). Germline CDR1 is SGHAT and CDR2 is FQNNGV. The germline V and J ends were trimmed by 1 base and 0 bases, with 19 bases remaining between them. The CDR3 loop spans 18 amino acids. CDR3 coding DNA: TGTGCCAGCAGCTTAGGACTCCAACGGGGAGCGAGCTCCTACGAGCAGTACTTC. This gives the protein CASSLGLQRGASSYEQYF.

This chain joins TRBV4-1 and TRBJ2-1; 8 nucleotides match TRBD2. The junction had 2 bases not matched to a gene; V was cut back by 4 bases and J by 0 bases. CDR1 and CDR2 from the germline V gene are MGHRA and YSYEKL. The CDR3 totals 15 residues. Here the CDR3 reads CASSRSGSSYNEQFF. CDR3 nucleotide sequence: TGCGCCAGCAGCCGGAGCGGGAGCTCCTACAATGAGCAGTTCTTC.

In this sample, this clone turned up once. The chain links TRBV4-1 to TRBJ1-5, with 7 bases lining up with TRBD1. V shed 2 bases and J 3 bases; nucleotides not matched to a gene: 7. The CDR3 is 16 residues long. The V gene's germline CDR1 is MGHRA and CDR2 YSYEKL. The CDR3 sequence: CASSQTGAVYNQPQHF. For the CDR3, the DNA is TGCGCCAGCAGCCAAACAGGGGCGGTATACAATCAGCCCCAGCATTTT.

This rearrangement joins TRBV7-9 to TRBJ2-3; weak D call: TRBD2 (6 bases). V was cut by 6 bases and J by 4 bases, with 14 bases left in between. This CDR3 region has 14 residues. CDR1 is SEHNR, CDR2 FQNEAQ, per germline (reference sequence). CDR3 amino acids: CASSRDSLSDTQYF. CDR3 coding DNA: TGTGCCAGCAGTCGGGACTCTTTGTCAGATACGCAGTATTTT.

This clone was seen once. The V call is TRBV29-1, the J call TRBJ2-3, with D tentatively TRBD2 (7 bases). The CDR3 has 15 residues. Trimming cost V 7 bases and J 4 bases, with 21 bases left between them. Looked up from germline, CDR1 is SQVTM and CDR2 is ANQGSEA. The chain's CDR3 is CSADPRGLRSDTQYF. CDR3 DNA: TGCAGCGCGGATCCGCGGGGGCTTCGGTCAGATACGCAGTATTTT.